The source of this T cell receptor (beta chain) is a study of T cells in localized non-small cell lung cancer (dated by TCRdb to 2020 to 2021). Context from the whole study: The study examined T cell repertoires in under 300 patients with early-stage NSCLC and compared tumors with uninvolved tumor-adjacent lungs. The cohort comprised 236 treatment-naïve NSCLC patients with resected, localized lung tumors. A mean age of around 66 years was recorded for the NSCLC patients, of whom more than 120 were male and about 100 were female.

TCR beta CDR3 regions were sequenced from DNA using the immunoSEQ Assay. The authors' analysis ran thus. To compute T cell density, TCR beta template counts were normalized to usable DNA, which was estimated by amplifying housekeeping genes. Using the preseqR package, richness was estimated by extrapolating to 120,000 templates for tissue samples and 400,000 templates for PBMC samples. Clonality was calculated as one minus Pielou's evenness. Tissue-enriched TCRs were identified by differential abundance testing using productive amino-acid clonotypes, minimum total count 5 and alpha 0.1. Repertoire overlap between compartments was quantified with the Jaccard Index and Morisita Overlap Index. GLIPH grouped TCR beta CDR3s together with public tetramer-defined viral CDR3s, and a viral motif had to include at least three viral sequences and show V-gene enrichment. TCRdb obtained this table from immuneACCESS and retained in-frame rearrangements with V and J assigned. These tables miss some clones; where compared with another copy, unresolved V genes account for less than half of the shortfall, and the remainder is unexplained. V, J and clone size were drawn from that table, and D and trimming were deduced from the DNA. For this sample there are approximately 9,000 clones; 92% appear just once. The ten largest clones take up approximately 7.5% of the sample.

The germline V gene (reference sequence) gives CDR1 as GTSNPN and CDR2 as SVGIG. V sheds 3 bases and J sheds 8 bases, leaving 19 bases between their ends. The CDR3 spans 15 residues, from the cysteine through the phenylalanine. Only the CDR3 portion is preserved as DNA: 45 bases, with reading frame beginning at the first base. At diagnosis, peripheral blood, uninvolved tumor-adjacent lung and tumor were collected and stored as a combination of fresh-frozen and FFPE material. For TCR repertoire profiling, the blood samples were analyzed as peripheral blood mononuclear cells. Beyond this particular receptor, the publication reports: Of the top 100 tumor clones, a median of roughly 57 were detected in paired uninvolved adjacent lung; 28 were also among that lung's top 100. Uninvolved tumor-adjacent lung showed the highest T cell clonality, higher than tumor, which suggests more focused antigenic responses in the adjacent lung. Multi-region tumor sequencing was not performed, so intratumor heterogeneity could not be excluded. Because the study design was exploratory, TCR variables were selected using unadjusted p-values without false-discovery rate correction. Longer overall survival was associated with higher T cell density in blood, whereas shorter survival was associated with higher clonality in adjacent lung.

As to this clone: Which antigen it targets is not known. No base-level quality is on record; no much larger clone is a single base apart.

Here the sequenced sample was peripheral blood, taken before any cancer treatment. The chain links TRBV30 with TRBJ1-4; the D gene lacks a confident call. This sequence was found in a woman aged 35 to 69 with stage I squamous cell lung carcinoma. The DNA sequence is TGTGCCTGGAGAGAGATTGGCTCGTGGTCCGAAAAACTGTTTTTT. This sequence encodes CAWREIGSWSEKLFF.